The rows below give T cell receptor beta chains drawn from one sample of a study of blood T cell repertoires in COVID-19. The table came from immunoSEQ multiplex PCR; TCRdb's copy has only in-frame clones and leaves some out. The data contain 45,000 to 50,000 clones, 83% of them singletons. Sequencing was carried out using peripheral blood. Receptors were obtained from an elderly man in a cohort sampled during active COVID-19. Each CDR3 is given with its conserved first and last residue. Each record gives: J gene, D gene, clone size, V gene, CDR3 DNA, CDR3 protein. The D gene is left open where the match is weak. Only part of the rows carry a size: once, few, many, or a class if the clone is expanded.

TRBJ2-6	TRBD1	-	TRBV9	TGTGCCAGCAGCGAGGGACAGGGTTTCTCTGGGGCCAACGTCCTGACTTTC	CASSEGQGFSGANVLTF
TRBJ2-7	TRBD2	once	TRBV5-1	TGCGCCAGCAGCTTCTTAGCGGGGGCGACCTACGAGCAGTACTTC	CASSFLAGATYEQYF
TRBJ2-1	-	-	TRBV6-1	TGTGCCAGCAGTGAAGGGGGGGTCCGTGAGCAGTTCTTC	CASSEGGVREQFF
TRBJ2-7	TRBD1	-	TRBV6-5	TGTGCCAGCAGAGGACAGGGGCCATACGAGCAGTACTTC	CASRGQGPYEQYF
TRBJ2-2	-	-	TRBV5-1	TGCGCCAGCAGCTTTAAACAGGGCGACACCGGGGAGCTGTTTTTT	CASSFKQGDTGELFF
TRBJ2-1	TRBD2	-	TRBV20-1	TGCAGTGCTATTGAAGCGGGAGGATTGTTTGAGCAGTTCTTC	CSAIEAGGLFEQFF
TRBJ1-4	TRBD1	-	TRBV28	TGTGCCACCGGACAGGGTGTCGGTGAAAAACTGTTTTTT	CATGQGVGEKLFF
TRBJ2-1	-	-	TRBV7-2	TGTGCCAGCAGCTTTTCTCCCACTTACAATGAGCAGTTCTTC	CASSFSPTYNEQFF
TRBJ2-2	-	-	TRBV28	TGTGCCAGCAGTTTTGGATTGGCTAGCAGGAGCGGGGAGCTGTTTTTT	CASSFGLASRSGELFF
TRBJ2-1	TRBD2	-	TRBV6-4	TGTGCCAGCAGTGATATAGCGGGGGGCTACAATGAGCAGTTCTTC	CASSDIAGGYNEQFF
TRBJ1-2	-	-	TRBV7-2	TGTGCCAGCAGCTTAGCGGGCAGCTTAGCGTATGGCTACACCTTC	CASSLAGSLAYGYTF
TRBJ1-4	TRBD1	-	TRBV6-6	TGTGCCAGCAGCCGAAAACAGGGGGCGCTAGAAGAAAAACTGTTTTTT	CASSRKQGALEEKLFF
TRBJ2-7	TRBD1	-	TRBV5-1	TGCGCCAGCAGCTTAGCAGGGACAGGCCGCTACGAGCAGTACTTC	CASSLAGTGRYEQYF
TRBJ2-7	-	-	TRBV12-5	TGTGCTAGTGGTTTGGGAACTAGACAGGTGTACGAGCAGTACTTC	CASGLGTRQVYEQYF
TRBJ2-7	-	few	TRBV7-9	TGTGCCAGCAGCGCAAAACCGGGACTGACAAACGAGCAGTACTTC	CASSAKPGLTNEQYF
TRBJ2-3	-	-	TRBV5-4	TGTGCCAGCAGCTTGCCCACAGGGCCTAGCACAGATACGCAGTATTTT	CASSLPTGPSTDTQYF
TRBJ1-5	-	-	TRBV6-1	TGTGCCAGCAGTGAAGCCGCGGTGTATCAGCCCCAGCATTTT	CASSEAAVYQPQHF
TRBJ2-2	TRBD1	-	TRBV19	TGTGCCAGTAGTATGAGACAGGGTTGGACCGGGGAGCTGTTTTTT	CASSMRQGWTGELFF
TRBJ2-3	TRBD2	-	TRBV19	TGTGCCAGTAGTGCTCTTGGGCTAGCGGTCTACACAGATACGCAGTATTTT	CASSALGLAVYTDTQYF
TRBJ1-3	-	-	TRBV4-1	TGCGCCAGCAGCCCCCAGGCGTTCTCTGGAAACACCATATATTTT	CASSPQAFSGNTIYF
TRBJ1-1	-	-	TRBV11-1	TGTGCCAGCAGCTTACAGGTATCAAACACTGAAGCTTTCTTT	CASSLQVSNTEAFF
TRBJ2-7	TRBD1	-	TRBV6-5	TGTGCCAGCAACGAACAGGGGGCCGTTACCGAGCAGTACTTC	CASNEQGAVTEQYF
TRBJ2-2	-	-	TRBV6-4	TGTGCCAGCAGTGCCACTACCTACGAGAACACCGGGGAGCTGTTTTTT	CASSATTYENTGELFF
TRBJ2-1	-	-	TRBV18	TGTGCCAGCTCACCAGAAACAAATGAGCAGTTCTTC	CASSPETNEQFF